This TCR beta chain comes out of a study of chemoradiotherapy in HPV16-positive cancers. Study-level results: Candidate HPV-specific clones and E7-related TCR motifs grew in tumor during treatment.

Profiling relied on immunoSEQ multiplex PCR, and the TCRdb table lists in-frame clones only, not all of them. The sample carries 55,000 to 85,000 clones, about nine tenths recorded once. Regarding this clone: The antigen is undetermined.

Germline-derived CDR1 and CDR2 are GTSNPN and SVGIG (reference sequence). This CDR3 spans 11 amino acids. V was clipped by 2 bases and J by 9 bases, with 9 bases between them. This sequence joins TRBV30 and TRBJ2-3; unclear D gene. Sample: blood, taken from a patient who underwent chemoradiotherapy. This TCR came from a human donor with HPV-associated anogenital cancer. The CDR3 nucleotides read TGTGCCTGGAGTTTGGGTGTAACGCAGTATTTT. Residues: CAWSLGVTQYF.